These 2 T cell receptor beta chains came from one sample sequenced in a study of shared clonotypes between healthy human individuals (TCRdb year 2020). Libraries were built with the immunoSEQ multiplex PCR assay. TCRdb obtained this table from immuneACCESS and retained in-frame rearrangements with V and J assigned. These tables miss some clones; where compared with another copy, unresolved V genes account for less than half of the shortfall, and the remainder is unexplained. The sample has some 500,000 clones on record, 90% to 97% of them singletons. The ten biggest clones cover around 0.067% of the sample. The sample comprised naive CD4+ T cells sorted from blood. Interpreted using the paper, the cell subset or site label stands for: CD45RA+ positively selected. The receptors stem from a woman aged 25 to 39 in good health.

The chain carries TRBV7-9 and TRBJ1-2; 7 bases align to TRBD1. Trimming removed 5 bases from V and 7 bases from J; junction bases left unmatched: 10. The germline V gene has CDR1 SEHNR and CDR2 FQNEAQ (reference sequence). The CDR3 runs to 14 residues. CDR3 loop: CASSVTQGEPGYTF. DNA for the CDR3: TGTGCCAGCAGCGTCACGCAGGGGGAACCTGGCTACACCTTC.

The CDR3 DNA follows: TGTGCCAGCAGTCTCCTCCCATACACCGGGGAGCTGTTTTTT. Translating it yields CASSLLPYTGELFF. The chain links TRBV6-4 to TRBJ2-2, with D uncertain. The V gene lost 5 bases and the J gene lost 3 bases, with 10 bases spanning the gap. Germline V gives CDR1 MRHNA, CDR2 SNTAGT. CDR3 length equals 14 residues.